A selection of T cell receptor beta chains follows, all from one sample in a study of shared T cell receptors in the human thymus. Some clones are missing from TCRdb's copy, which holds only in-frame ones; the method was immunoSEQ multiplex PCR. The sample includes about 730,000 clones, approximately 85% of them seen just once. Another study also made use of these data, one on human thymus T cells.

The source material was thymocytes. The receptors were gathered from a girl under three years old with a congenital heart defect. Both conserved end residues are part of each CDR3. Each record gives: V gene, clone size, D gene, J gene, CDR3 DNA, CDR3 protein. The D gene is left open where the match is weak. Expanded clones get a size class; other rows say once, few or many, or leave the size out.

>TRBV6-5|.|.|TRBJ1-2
TGTGCCAGCAGCTCCCCGCGGTGGCCTTATGGCTACACCTTC
CASSSPRWPYGYTF
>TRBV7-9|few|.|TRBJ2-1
TGTGCCAGCAGCTCAGGTCCAGTTAAAGTCTCCTACAATGAGCAGTTCTTC
CASSSGPVKVSYNEQFF
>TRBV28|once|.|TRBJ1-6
TGTGCCAGTGACAGGAGCTCCTATAATTCACCCCTCCACTTT
CASDRSSYNSPLHF
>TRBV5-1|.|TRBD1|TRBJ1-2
TGCGCCAGCAGCTTACAGGGGCAGAGGCGAGGCTACACCTTC
CASSLQGQRRGYTF
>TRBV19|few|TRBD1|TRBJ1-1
TGTGCCAGTACCATGAGCAGGGGGTGGGTGAACACTGAAGCTTTCTTT
CASTMSRGWVNTEAFF
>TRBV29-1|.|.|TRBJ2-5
TGCAGCGTTGAAGAGGTCCGGTTCCGAGAGACCCAGTACTTC
CSVEEVRFRETQYF
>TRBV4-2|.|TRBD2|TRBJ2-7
TGTGCCAGCAGCCATTTAACCTCTAGCGGGGGGGACTACGAGCAGTACTTC
CASSHLTSSGGDYEQYF
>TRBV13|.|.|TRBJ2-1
TGTGCCAGCAGCCAGGATAACAATGAGCAGTTCTTC
CASSQDNNEQFF
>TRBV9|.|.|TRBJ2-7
TGTGCCAGCAGCGTAAACTGGGACTCCGACGAGCAGTACTTC
CASSVNWDSDEQYF
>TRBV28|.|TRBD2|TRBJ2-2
TGTGCCAGCAGTTTAGGCTCACCTCGGTTGTCGGGGGGGGGAGTCGGGGAGCTGTTTTTT
CASSLGSPRLSGGGVGELFF
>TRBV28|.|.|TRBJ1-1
TGTGCCAGCAGGACCCCGACAGGTCCTATGAACACTGAAGCTTTCTTT
CASRTPTGPMNTEAFF
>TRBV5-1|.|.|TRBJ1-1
TGCGCCAGCAGCTTAAATCCGGGGGGATTCGGGACGACTGAAGCTTTCTTT
CASSLNPGGFGTTEAFF
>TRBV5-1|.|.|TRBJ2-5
TGCGCCAGCAGCCAGCGGGAGACCCAGTACTTC
CASSQRETQYF
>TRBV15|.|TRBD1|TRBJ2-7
TGTGCCACCAGCAGAGACAGGACAGGGTCTTCCTACGAGCAGTACTTC
CATSRDRTGSSYEQYF
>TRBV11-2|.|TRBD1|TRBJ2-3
TGTGCCAGCAGCCCTCAGGGGGTTCTCACCACAGATACGCAGTATTTT
CASSPQGVLTTDTQYF
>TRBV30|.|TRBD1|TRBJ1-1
TGTGCCTGGAGGCCGCTGACAGGGGGCAGGACCTTT
CAWRPLTGGRTF
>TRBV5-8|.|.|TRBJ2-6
TGTGCCAGCAGCTTTGCCAGGGGCACTGGGGCCAACGTCCTGACTTTC
CASSFARGTGANVLTF
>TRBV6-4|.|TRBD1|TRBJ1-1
TGTGCCAGCAGTGCCCGACAGGGGGGGAACACTGAAGCTTTCTTT
CASSARQGGNTEAFF
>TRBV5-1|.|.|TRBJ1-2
TGCGCCAGCAGCTTGGGAGGGCCTTATAACTATGGCTACACCTTC
CASSLGGPYNYGYTF
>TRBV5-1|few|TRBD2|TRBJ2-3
TGCGCCAGCAGCGGAGACGCTAGCGGGGATAGCACAGATACGCAGTATTTT
CASSGDASGDSTDTQYF
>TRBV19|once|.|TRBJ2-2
TGTGCCAGTAGTATAGATCAGGGATTAGGCACCGGGGAGCTGTTTTTT
CASSIDQGLGTGELFF
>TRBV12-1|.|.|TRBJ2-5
TGTGCCAGCAGCCCCCGACCTAGCGGGGGCTTACAAGAGACCCAGTACTTC
CASSPRPSGGLQETQYF
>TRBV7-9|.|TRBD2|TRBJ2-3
TGTGCCAGCAGCCGAGGACTAGCGGGGGGGGGTGATACGCAGTATTTT
CASSRGLAGGGDTQYF
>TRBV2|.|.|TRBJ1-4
TGTGCCAGCAGACCCCACAGAAGACAGACAAGCAGCTTCGCAACTAATGAAAAACTGTTTTTT
CASRPHRRQTSSFATNEKLFF
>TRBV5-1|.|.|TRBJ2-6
TGCGCCAGCAGCTGGGGGGGCAGGGGGCTTGGGGCCAACGTCCTGACTTTC
CASSWGGRGLGANVLTF
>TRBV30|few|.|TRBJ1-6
TGTGCCTGGAGTGTAGTAGGGGCAGCGCGTAAGGGCTCACCCCTCCACTTT
CAWSVVGAARKGSPLHF
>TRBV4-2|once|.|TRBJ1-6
TGTGCCAGCAGCCAGTACAGGGTTAATTCACCCCTCCACTTT
CASSQYRVNSPLHF
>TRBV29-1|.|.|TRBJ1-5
TGCAGCGTTGTTGTTGCAGCAGGGCCGACAGAACCAGGGATACGCAATCAGCCCCAGCATTTT
CSVVVAAGPTEPGIRNQPQHF
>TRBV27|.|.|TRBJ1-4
TGTGCCAGCAGCACCAGACTTAATGAAAAACTGTTTTTT
CASSTRLNEKLFF
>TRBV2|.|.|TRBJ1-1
TGTGCCAGCAGTGAACTTGGGGGGGTGCCCGGACAGACGAACACTGAAGCTTTCTTT
CASSELGGVPGQTNTEAFF
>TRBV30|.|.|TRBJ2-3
TGTGCCTGGAGCGGTAGTGCTCCTGGGGGGAATACGCAGTATTTT
CAWSGSAPGGNTQYF
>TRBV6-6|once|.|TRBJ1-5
TGTGCCAGCAGTTACTCGCCGTGGAGTATAGGTCAGCCCCAGCATTTT
CASSYSPWSIGQPQHF
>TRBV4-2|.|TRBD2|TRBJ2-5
TGTGCCAGCAGCCAAGAGGGTCGCCTAGCGGGGCGCAAAGAGACCCAGTACTTC
CASSQEGRLAGRKETQYF
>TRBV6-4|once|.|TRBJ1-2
TGTGCCAGCAGTGACACTGCCTTCGCGCCCTCTAACTATGGCTACACCTTC
CASSDTAFAPSNYGYTF
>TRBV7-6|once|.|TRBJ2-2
TGTGCCAGCAGCTTAGGCTTTACGCGGGGCCCTAGGACCGGGGAGCTGTTTTTT
CASSLGFTRGPRTGELFF
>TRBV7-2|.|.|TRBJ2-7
TGTGCCAGCAGCTTACATCAGGTCGCGGGAGAGCAGTACTTC
CASSLHQVAGEQYF
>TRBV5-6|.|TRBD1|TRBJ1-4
TGTGCCAGCAGCTCCAGACAGGGGGCTAATGAAAAACTGTTTTTT
CASSSRQGANEKLFF
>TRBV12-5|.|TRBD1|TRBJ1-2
TGTGCTAGTGGTTTGGTAGGCTCCGGGACAGCCCTAAGGAATGTTCCTTATGGCTACACCTTC
CASGLVGSGTALRNVPYGYTF
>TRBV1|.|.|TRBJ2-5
TGCACCAGCAGCCAAGTGGGGGGGCGAATGGAGACCCAGTACTTC
CTSSQVGGRMETQYF
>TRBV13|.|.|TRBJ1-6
TGTGCCAGCAATTTCGGGGGGAATTCACCCCTCCACTTT
CASNFGGNSPLHF